This T cell receptor (beta chain) was sequenced in a study of CD8 T cells in Susac syndrome. Included as multiple sclerosis controls were treatment-naive patients who had stable or active relapsing-remitting disease. cDNA came from approximately 0.5 to 1 ug RNA primed by random hexamers. The amplification used immunoSEQ multiplex PCR on TCR beta CDR3; it spanned 54 Vbeta and 13 Jbeta. One entry per CDR3 protein, called by TCRdb with MiXCR from the immunoSEQ multiplex PCR reads. The sample holds some 150,000 distinct CDR3 sequences, approximately 96% seen once. Germline V gives CDR1 SEHNR, CDR2 FQNEAQ (reference sequence). This CDR3 has 15 amino acids. Trimming at V came to 1 base and at J to 3 bases, leaving 4 bases not matched to a gene.

The chain recombines TRBV7-9 with TRBJ1-1; 8 positions match TRBD1. The sequence came from a human donor with multiple sclerosis. The specimen was CD8+ T cells from PBMCs. CDR3 in DNA: TGTGCCAGCAGCTTAGTGGACAGGGCCGACACTGAAGCTTTCTTT. As protein: CASSLVDRADTEAFF. Full variable domain (remainder filled in from reference TRBV7-9 and TRBJ1-1): DTGVSQNPRHKITKRGQNVTFRCDPISEHNRLYWYRQTLGQGPEFLTYFQNEAQLEKSRLLSDRFSAERPKGSFSTLEIQRTEQGDSAMYLCASSLVDRADTEAFFGQGTRLTVV.